Sequencing of this TCR beta chain was carried out in a study of a mutant IDH1 vaccine in newly diagnosed glioma (dated by TCRdb to the early 2020s). A note on the overall study: Vaccination began 4-6 weeks after radiotherapy alone, or alongside temozolomide cycles in the chemotherapy-containing groups. The approximately 29 treated patients were approximately 62% male and around 38% female, with a mean age of 40.4 years. Before enrollment, most patients had been given radiochemotherapy with temozolomide as standard therapy, while the rest had received either radiotherapy alone or temozolomide alone. The week-35 safety follow-up was designated visit V12, and the week-47 end of study was designated visit V13. Peripheral blood was collected at six visits: V03 (baseline), V05, V07, V10, V12 and V13. Longitudinal TCRB deep sequencing was performed for 20 to 30 treated patients wherever samples were available for exploratory analyses.

The method was the immunoSEQ multiplex PCR assay. Rearranged TCR beta chain sequences were amplified using the hsTCRB Kit according to the manufacturer's protocol. Sequencing of TCRB libraries was carried out on an Illumina MiSeq. The source study handled its data this way. Demultiplexing, trimming and gene mapping were performed with the kit vendor's proprietary platform. Here the immuneACCESS table is served through TCRdb, limited to in-frame sequences with V and J called. Missing clones are a known gap in these copies; in checked studies unresolved V genes cover under half, and the rest lacks a known reason. D and trimming were read from the DNA, whereas the V and J calls and clone size are those reported in that table. The sample yields some 49,000 clones; about three quarters were counted once. The top ten clones comprise 4.9% of the sample. General study outcomes and caveats: Pseudoprogression appeared unrelated to alterations in the top peripheral T cell clonotypes detected by TCRB sequencing. PBMC samples for TCRB deep sequencing were selected based on availability. It was noted by the authors that analyses of patient blood samples could not be reproduced owing to sample limitations. Vaccine-induced immune responses across multiple MHC alleles were detected in 90% to 95% of patients.

In regard to this clone: It lacks a known antigen. Nothing much larger sits one base from this clone, and base qualities are not available.

Per the publication, the time point label means: week 47, end of study. A 20-mer mutant IDH1 peptide at 300 micrograms in Montanide made up each vaccine dose, which was injected subcutaneously together with topical imiquimod. Patients received eight vaccinations in weeks 1, 3, 5, 7, 11, 15, 19 and 23, corresponding to visits V03 through V10. Donors had newly diagnosed WHO grade 3 or 4 IDH1-mutant astrocytomas with loss of nuclear ATRX. The samples were drawn from NOA16, a multicentre, single-arm, open-label phase I trial in Germany that tested a mutant IDH1 peptide vaccine in humans for the first time. Genomic DNA for TCRB sequencing was extracted from EDTA blood using the DNeasy Blood and Tissue Kit. Taken from cysteine to phenylalanine, the CDR3 has 12 residues. The only DNA kept is the CDR3, 36 bases in frame from the first base. The germline V gene sets CDR1 to SNHLY and CDR2 to FYNNEI. V sheds 4 bases and J sheds 7 bases, leaving 8 bases between their ends.

Recombination joined TRBV2 with TRBJ2-1, with a tentative D gene TRBD2 over 5 matching bases. The starting material was PBMCs, obtained from a glioma patient whose treatment included an IDH1 peptide vaccine. The sequence was obtained from a woman in her 40s with glioma. Some clones in this sample may be carry-over from other donors' samples. The DNA reads as follows: TGTGCCAGCAGTGTTCGGGGAAATGAGCAGTTCTTC. Translation gives CASSVRGNEQFF.